This entry describes one TCR beta chain. Its antigen is unknown. The protocol was immunoSEQ multiplex PCR, while the TCRdb copy is restricted to in-frame clones and leaves out a portion. The repertoire consists of 95,000 to 150,000 clones, with about nine tenths occurring once and the leading ten covering approximately 7.5%. This sample was taken from a study of T cell responses to AZD1222 COVID-19 vaccine. The study, taken as a whole, reports: The study found vaccine-associated CD4 TCRs spanning spike, dominant at 160-218 and 743-854.

The CDR3 sequence is 14 residues long. V shed 3 bases and J shed 1 base, with 7 bases lying between them. Per the germline V gene, CDR1 is MDHEN and CDR2 is SYDVKM. The chain combines TRBV28 with TRBJ1-3; D uncertain. This TCR came from an adult in good health. The sequences come from peripheral blood, collected on day 0 of AZD1222 vaccination. The CDR3 is CASSFPTSGNTIYF. The CDR3 DNA is TGTGCCAGCAGTTTCCCCACTTCTGGAAACACCATATATTTT.